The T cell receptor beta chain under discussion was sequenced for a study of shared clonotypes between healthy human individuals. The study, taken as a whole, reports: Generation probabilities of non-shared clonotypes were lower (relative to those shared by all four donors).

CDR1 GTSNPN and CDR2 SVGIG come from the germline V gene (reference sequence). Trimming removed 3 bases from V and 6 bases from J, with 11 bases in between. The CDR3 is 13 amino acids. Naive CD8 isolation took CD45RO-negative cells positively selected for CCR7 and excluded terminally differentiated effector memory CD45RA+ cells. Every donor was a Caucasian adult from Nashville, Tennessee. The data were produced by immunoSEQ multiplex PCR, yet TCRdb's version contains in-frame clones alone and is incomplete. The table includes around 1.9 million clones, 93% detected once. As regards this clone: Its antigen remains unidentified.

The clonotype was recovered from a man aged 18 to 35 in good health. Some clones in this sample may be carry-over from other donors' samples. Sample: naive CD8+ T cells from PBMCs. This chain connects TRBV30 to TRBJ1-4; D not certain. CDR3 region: CAWSYGSYEKLFF. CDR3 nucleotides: TGTGCCTGGAGCTATGGGAGCTATGAAAAACTGTTTTTT.